This entry lists 10 T cell receptor beta chains sequenced from one sample in a study of T cells in Graves' hyperthyroidism and ophthalmopathy. RNA transcripts yielded amplified TCR beta CDR3 regions. HTBI primers were the set used in a first-round RT-PCR of the TCR CDR3. TCRdb recomputed calls from the multiplex PCR reads with MiXCR, one row per CDR3 protein. The data show around 240,000 distinct CDR3 sequences, with over 15% seen just once and more than 25% held by the top ten. Input material: blood. These receptors all stem from a woman aged 18-29 years with Graves' ophthalmopathy.

This rearrangement joins TRBV19 to TRBJ1-6; D possibly corresponds to TRBD1 (5 bases). This CDR3 has 14 residues. The V gene's germline CDR1 is LNHDA and CDR2 SQIVND (reference sequence). V lost 5 bases to trimming and J lost 7 bases, with 12 bases between them. This CDR3 is CASSFGGFNSPLHF. For the CDR3, the DNA is TGTGCCAGTAGTTTCGGGGGTTTCAATTCACCCCTCCACTTT.

This clonotype appeared many times. This chain links TRBV3-1 with TRBJ2-3; D uncertain. This CDR3 has 13 residues. CDR1 is LGHDT and CDR2 is YNNKEL in the germline V gene (reference sequence). Trimming pared 1 base from V and 6 bases from J, leaving 8 bases between. This CDR3 reads CASSQGGRDTQYF. CDR3 coding DNA: TGTGCCAGCAGCCAAGGTGGTAGGGATACGCAGTATTTT.

This clonotype came up many times. V and J are TRBV12-3 or TRBV12-4 and TRBJ1-5, with TRBD1 matching 8 bases. The CDR3 loop spans 16 amino acids. Trimming took 5 bases from V and 4 from J; bases not matched to a gene: 10. The CDR3 DNA reads as TGTGCCAGCAGTCGACTACAGGGGGGCACAAATCAGCCCCAGCATTTT. Translating it yields CASSRLQGGTNQPQHF.

V usage is TRBV19 and J usage is TRBJ2-3, with a weak D call TRBD2 (7 bases). The germline V and J ends were trimmed by 3 bases and 2 bases, with 12 bases remaining between them. CDR1 is LNHDA, CDR2 SQIVND, per germline (reference sequence). This CDR3 spans 15 amino acids. CDR3 sequence reads: CASSIRGALTDTQYF. As DNA, the CDR3 is TGTGCCAGTAGTATCCGGGGGGCTCTCACAGATACGCAGTATTTT. Looking up the rest from reference TRBV19 and TRBJ2-3 gives the full variable domain: DGGITQSPKYLFRKEGQNVTLSCEQNLNHDAMYWYRQDPGQGLRLIYYSQIVNDFQKGDIAEGYSVSREKKESFPLTVTSAQKNPTAFYLCASSIRGALTDTQYFGPGTRLTVL.

This clonotype was observed many times. The chain uses TRBV30 and TRBJ1-1; 9 bases are a match to TRBD1. V shed 5 bases and J 3 bases; nucleotides not matched to a gene: 1. Per the germline V gene, CDR1 is GTSNPN and CDR2 is SVGIG (reference sequence). The CDR3 spans 12 residues. The CDR3 DNA reads TGTGCCTGGGGACAGGGGTACACTGAAGCTTTCTTT. Protein sequence: CAWGQGYTEAFF.

This clonotype was seen many times. The chain has TRBV20-1 and TRBJ1-1; the D gene is possibly TRBD1 (6 bases). V lost 4 bases and J lost 2, with 17 bases in between. This CDR3 has 15 residues. The germline CDR1 and CDR2 sequences are DFQATT and SNEGSKA (reference sequence). The CDR3, as DNA: TGCAGTGCTACAGAAAACAGGGTGGGAAACACTGAAGCTTTCTTT. As protein: CSATENRVGNTEAFF.

In this sample, this clonotype turned up once. J is TRBJ2-3 and V is TRBV11-2, with TRBD2 matching over 11 bases. The CDR3 is made up of 17 amino acids. The J segment lost 2 bases and the V segment lost 5 bases, leaving 9 bases of the junction unmatched. The germline V gene encodes CDR1 SGHAT and CDR2 FQNNGV. Here the CDR3 reads CASSPAGTSGFTDTQYF. CDR3 coding DNA: TGTGCCAGCAGCCCTGCCGGGACTAGCGGATTCACAGATACGCAGTATTTT.

This clonotype was detected ten times or more. The chain couples TRBV7-6 to TRBJ2-1; TRBD2 agrees at 11 bases. CDR3 size: 16 residues. Germline V CDR1 and CDR2: SGHVS, FNYEAQ. J lost 3 bases, V lost 3 bases, and 4 bases had no gene match. In DNA form, the CDR3 reads TGTGCCAGCAGCTTCCCACTAGCGGGAGACTACAATGAGCAGTTCTTC. As protein: CASSFPLAGDYNEQFF.

This clonotype was seen at least ten times. The genes are TRBV20-1 and TRBJ1-5, with TRBD1 matching over 7 bases. There are 16 residues in the CDR3. V lost 0 bases to trimming and J lost 0 bases; unmatched junction nucleotides: 5. Germline loops: CDR1 DFQATT, CDR2 SNEGSKA (reference sequence). CDR3 in amino acids: CSARDGTASSNQPQHF. The CDR3 DNA follows: TGCAGTGCTAGAGATGGGACAGCCTCTAGCAATCAGCCCCAGCATTTT.

This clonotype was counted ten times or more. The V gene is TRBV29-1, the J gene TRBJ2-3; 11 nucleotides match TRBD2. CDR1 is SQVTM, CDR2 ANQGSEA, per germline. Germline trimming cut 1 base from V and 2 bases from J; bases unmatched to any gene: 2. The CDR3 length is 15 residues. CDR3 sequence (DNA): TGCAGCGTTGAAGGGACTAGCGGGCACACAGATACGCAGTATTTT. This translates into CSVEGTSGHTDTQYF.